This T cell receptor beta chain stems from a study of chemoradiotherapy in HPV16-positive cancers. General observations from the study: Only a couple of HPV16-positive patients supplied the functional HPV-specificity definition.

The CDR3 length is 17 residues. V was pared by 0 bases and J by 1 base, with 15 bases between. Looked up from germline, CDR1 is WSHSY and CDR2 is SAAADI. TCRdb's copy holds only in-frame clones and misses some; the assay was immunoSEQ multiplex PCR. This sample yields roughly 11,000 clones, of which 78% are seen a single time; approximately 2% belongs to the top ten. Details on this clone: Its target is unknown.

This sample was taken from a patient who underwent chemoradiotherapy. V is TRBV10-2 and J is TRBJ1-1; TRBD1 is a possible D gene (6 bases). This receptor was identified in a human donor with HPV-associated anogenital cancer. In nucleotides, the CDR3 is TGCGCCAGCAGTGAGTCCTTAGGGGGGTGGGAGAACACTGAAGCTTTCTTT. Amino acids: CASSESLGGWENTEAFF.